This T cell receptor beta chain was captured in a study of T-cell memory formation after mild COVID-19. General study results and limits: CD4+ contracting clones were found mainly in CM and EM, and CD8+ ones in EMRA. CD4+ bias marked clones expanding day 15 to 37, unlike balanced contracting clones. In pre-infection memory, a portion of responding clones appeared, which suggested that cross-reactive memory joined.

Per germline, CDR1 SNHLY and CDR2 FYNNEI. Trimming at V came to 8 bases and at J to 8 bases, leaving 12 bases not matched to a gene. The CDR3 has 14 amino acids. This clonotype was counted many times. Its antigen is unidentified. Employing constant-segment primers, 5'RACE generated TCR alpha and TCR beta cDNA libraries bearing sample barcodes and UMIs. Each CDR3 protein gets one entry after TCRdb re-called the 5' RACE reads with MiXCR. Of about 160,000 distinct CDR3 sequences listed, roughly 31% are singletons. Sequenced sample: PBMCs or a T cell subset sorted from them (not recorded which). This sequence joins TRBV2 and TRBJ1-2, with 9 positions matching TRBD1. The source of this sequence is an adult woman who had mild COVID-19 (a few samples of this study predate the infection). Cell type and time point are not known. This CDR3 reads CASSQPEGTGGYTF. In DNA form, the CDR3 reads TGTGCCAGCTCACAACCGGAGGGGACAGGGGGCTACACCTTC.